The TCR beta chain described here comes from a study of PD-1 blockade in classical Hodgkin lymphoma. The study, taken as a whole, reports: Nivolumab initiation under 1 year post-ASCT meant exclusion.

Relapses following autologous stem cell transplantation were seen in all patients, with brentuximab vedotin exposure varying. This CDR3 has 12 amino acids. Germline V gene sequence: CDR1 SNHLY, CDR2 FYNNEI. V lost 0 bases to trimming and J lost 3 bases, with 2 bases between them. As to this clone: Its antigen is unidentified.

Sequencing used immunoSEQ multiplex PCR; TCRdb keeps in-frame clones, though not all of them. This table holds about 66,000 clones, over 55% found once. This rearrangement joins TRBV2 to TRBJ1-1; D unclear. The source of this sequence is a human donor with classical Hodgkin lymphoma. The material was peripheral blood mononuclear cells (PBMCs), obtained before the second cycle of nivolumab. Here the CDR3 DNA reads TGTGCCAGCAGTGAAGCCTACACTGAAGCTTTCTTT. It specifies CASSEAYTEAFF. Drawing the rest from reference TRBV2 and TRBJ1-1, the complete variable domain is EPEVTQTPSHQVTQMGQEVILRCVPISNHLYFYWYRQILGQKVEFLVSFYNNEISEKSEIFDDQFSVERPDGSNFTLKIRSTKLEDSAMYFCASSEAYTEAFFGQGTRLTVV.